This is a list of T cell receptor beta chains from one sample in a study of blood T cell repertoires in COVID-19. Repertoires were generated with immunoSEQ multiplex PCR, while TCRdb's copy carries only in-frame clones and drops some. The sample consists of some 27,000 clones, about 80% of them appearing once. Material: peripheral blood. The receptors were gathered from a man aged 70-80 years with acute or convalescent COVID-19. Each CDR3 is given with its conserved first and last residue. A D gene is named only where the DNA matches it firmly. Clone size is not always given. Where it is, it says once, few, many or a class for expanded clones.

TRBV27	TRBJ2-5	.	TRBD2	CASSSGGRETQYF	TGTGCCAGCAGTTCCGGCGGGAGAGAGACCCAGTACTTC
TRBV6-2/TRBV6-3	TRBJ2-2	.	TRBD2	CASSSGTRGNTGELFF	TGTGCCAGCAGTTCTGGGACTAGGGGCAACACCGGGGAGCTGTTTTTT
TRBV6-5	TRBJ1-5	.	TRBD1	CASSSDRGNQPQHF	TGTGCCAGCAGTTCGGACAGGGGCAATCAGCCCCAGCATTTT
TRBV6-2/TRBV6-3	TRBJ1-1	.	.	CASSSLNQGRNTEAFF	TGTGCCAGCAGCTCACTAAATCAAGGGAGGAACACTGAAGCTTTCTTT
TRBV2	TRBJ2-7	.	TRBD1	CASSGGLGTGLREQYF	TGTGCCAGCAGTGGGGGGCTCGGGACAGGGTTGCGCGAGCAGTACTTC
TRBV5-5	TRBJ1-6	.	TRBD1	CASSLGTGASSPLHF	TGTGCCAGCAGCTTGGGGACAGGGGCGAGTTCACCCCTCCACTTT
TRBV24-1	TRBJ2-2	.	.	CATSDSRQTGELFF	TGTGCCACCAGTGATTCCCGACAGACCGGGGAGCTGTTTTTT
TRBV19	TRBJ2-1	few	.	CASTQGVNEINEQFF	TGTGCCAGTACGCAGGGTGTTAACGAAATCAATGAGCAGTTCTTC
TRBV5-6	TRBJ2-5	.	TRBD2	CASSSTRGGETQYF	TGTGCCAGCAGCTCTACGAGGGGAGGGGAGACCCAGTACTTC
TRBV4-2	TRBJ2-5	few	.	CASSQDVRQETQYF	TGTGCCAGCAGCCAAGATGTCCGCCAAGAGACCCAGTACTTC
TRBV11-3	TRBJ2-5	once	.	CASSFQGSETQYF	TGTGCCAGCAGCTTCCAGGGATCAGAGACCCAGTACTTC
TRBV28	TRBJ1-1	.	.	CASSRRVRTEAFF	TGTGCCAGCAGCCGCAGGGTCAGGACTGAAGCTTTCTTT
TRBV11-2	TRBJ2-1	.	TRBD2	CASSPRLAGGYYNEQFF	TGTGCCAGCAGCCCGAGACTAGCGGGGGGATATTACAATGAGCAGTTCTTC
TRBV5-4	TRBJ1-4	.	.	CASTQMGGSNEKLFF	TGTGCCAGCACCCAAATGGGGGGAAGTAATGAAAAACTGTTTTTT
TRBV30	TRBJ1-3	.	TRBD1	CAWNQGVGNTIYF	TGTGCCTGGAATCAGGGGGTCGGAAACACCATATATTTT
TRBV5-1	TRBJ1-3	.	.	CASSFNTGMNSGNTIYF	TGCGCCAGCAGTTTTAATACAGGGATGAACTCTGGAAACACCATATATTTT
TRBV20-1	TRBJ2-3	.	.	CSASGVSPDTQYF	TGCAGTGCTAGTGGAGTGTCCCCAGATACGCAGTATTTT
TRBV9	TRBJ2-3	.	.	CASSAQWSGYTQYF	TGTGCCAGCAGCGCCCAGTGGAGTGGGTATACGCAGTATTTT
TRBV11-2	TRBJ1-2	.	.	CASSLSEGRSGYTF	TGTGCCAGCAGCTTATCGGAGGGGCGGAGTGGCTACACCTTC
TRBV4-2	TRBJ1-6	.	.	CASSQVGGHSFSPLHF	TGTGCCAGCAGCCAAGTTGGCGGGCATAGTTTTTCACCCCTCCACTTT
TRBV12-5	TRBJ1-2	once	.	CASGLSGGYTF	TGTGCTAGTGGTTTGTCCGGTGGCTACACCTTC
TRBV7-8	TRBJ2-1	few	TRBD2	CASSLAGSGRGNEQFF	TGTGCCAGCAGCTTAGCTGGTAGCGGGAGAGGGAATGAGCAGTTCTTC
TRBV7-2	TRBJ1-1	.	TRBD1	CASSWTGMNTEAFF	TGTGCCAGCAGCTGGACAGGTATGAACACTGAAGCTTTCTTT
TRBV27	TRBJ2-6	.	.	CASRRTGANVLTF	TGTGCCAGCAGGCGAACTGGGGCCAACGTCCTGACTTTC
TRBV2	TRBJ1-5	.	TRBD1	CASSQGADQPQHF	TGTGCCAGCAGTCAGGGGGCGGACCAGCCCCAGCATTTT
TRBV25-1	TRBJ1-5	.	TRBD1	CASRGQGLNQPQHF	TGTGCCAGCAGAGGACAGGGCCTCAATCAGCCCCAGCATTTT
TRBV10-1	TRBJ2-7	.	.	CASSAGICYEQYF	TGCGCCAGCAGTGCGGGGATATGCTACGAGCAGTACTTC
TRBV7-3	TRBJ1-2	few	.	CASSPGQSVDGYTF	TGTGCCAGCAGCCCCGGACAGTCAGTCGATGGCTACACCTTC
TRBV6-2/TRBV6-3	TRBJ2-7	.	.	CASSLTYEQYF	TGTGCCAGCAGTTTGACATACGAGCAGTACTTC
TRBV19	TRBJ2-6	.	.	CASSTGGSSGANVLTF	TGTGCCAGTAGTACAGGGGGGAGCTCTGGGGCCAACGTCCTGACTTTC
TRBV6-5	TRBJ1-6	.	.	CASTPREGDSPLHF	TGTGCCAGCACCCCCCGGGAGGGGGATTCACCCCTCCACTTT
TRBV28	TRBJ2-1	.	.	CASSTLVNEQFF	TGTGCCAGCAGCACCCTAGTAAATGAGCAGTTCTTC
TRBV28	TRBJ2-6	.	TRBD2	CASTAGVTGANVLTF	TGTGCCAGCACCGCGGGAGTCACTGGGGCCAACGTCCTGACTTTC
TRBV19	TRBJ2-3	few	TRBD2	CASSSGTSGQGTQYF	TGTGCCAGTAGTTCAGGGACTAGCGGCCAAGGTACGCAGTATTTT
TRBV7-2	TRBJ2-7	.	.	CASSQTATYEQYF	TGTGCCAGCAGCCAGACAGCAACCTACGAGCAGTACTTC
TRBV20-1	TRBJ2-3	once	.	CSAPRGNTQYF	TGCAGTGCTCCTAGGGGGAATACGCAGTATTTT
TRBV10-3	TRBJ1-2	few	.	CAINARQDSLHGYTF	TGTGCCATCAATGCCCGACAGGACTCTCTCCATGGCTACACCTTC